What follows are 9 T cell receptor beta chains derived from one specimen sequenced in a study of T cells expressing NK-cell markers. TCRdb re-called the 5' RACE reads; every CDR3 protein appears as one record, without DNA. The sample totals some 110,000 distinct CDR3 sequences. Sequencing used blood T cells: a sorted CD56 or NKG2C T cell subset, CD4+ or CD8+ T cells, or bulk PBMC T cells (not recorded which). These receptors all stem from a woman between 18 and 70 years old in good health.

V and J are TRBV19 and TRBJ2-1; TCRdb indicates TRBD1, and absent DNA this call remains unverified. This CDR3 has 16 residues. Germline V CDR1 and CDR2: LNHDA, SQIVND (reference sequence). The CDR3 loop reads CASSIDSGGRYNEQFF.

This rearrangement joins TRBV7-7 to TRBJ2-1; the TCRdb call, TRBD1, lacks DNA for checking. This CDR3 comprises 14 residues. CDR1 is SSHAT, CDR2 FNYEAQ, per germline (reference sequence). CDR3: CASSFAGPGDEQFF.

V usage is TRBV6-6 and J usage is TRBJ2-5. Germline assignment: CDR1 MNHNY and CDR2 SVGAGI (reference sequence). This CDR3 is built from 12 residues. This CDR3 reads CASSLSQETQYF.

V is TRBV4-2 and J is TRBJ2-2; with no DNA, the TCRdb D assignment of TRBD2 cannot be verified. The CDR3 totals 14 residues. CDR1 and CDR2 from the germline V gene are LGHNA and YNFKEQ. The CDR3 here is CASSGQLADGELFF.

J is TRBJ2-2 and V is TRBV7-9; TCRdb indicates TRBD1, and absent DNA this call remains unverified. The CDR3 is 17 residues long. Per the germline V gene, CDR1 is SEHNR and CDR2 is FQNEAQ (reference sequence). The CDR3 protein is CASSIRSPGHLTGELFF. The variable domain in full, with the rest retrieved from reference TRBV7-9 and TRBJ2-2, is DTGVSQNPRHKITKRGQNVTFRCDPISEHNRLYWYRQTLGQGPEFLTYFQNEAQLEKSRLLSDRFSAERPKGSFSTLEIQRTEQGDSAMYLCASSIRSPGHLTGELFFGEGSRLTVL.

The V and J genes are TRBV6-1 and TRBJ2-1; TCRdb lists TRBD1, though no DNA is available to test this call. The CDR3 is 15 residues long. In germline, CDR1 is MNHNS, CDR2 SASEGT. The CDR3: CASSDPGQGLNEQFF.

The chain is built from TRBV12-3 or TRBV12-4 and TRBJ1-3. The CDR3 spans 14 residues. CDR3 protein: CARSLAGSGNTIYF.

The chain's CDR3 is CASSQGPQYEQYF. The chain combines TRBV4-2 with TRBJ2-7; lacking DNA, the TRBD1 call made by TCRdb goes unchecked. The CDR3 is 13 amino acids. Germline values: CDR1 LGHNA, CDR2 YNFKEQ.

Here the CDR3 reads CAGRVAGGEKLFF. The chain is built from TRBV7-9 and TRBJ1-4. Per germline, CDR1 SEHNR and CDR2 FQNEAQ (reference sequence). The CDR3 consists of 13 residues.